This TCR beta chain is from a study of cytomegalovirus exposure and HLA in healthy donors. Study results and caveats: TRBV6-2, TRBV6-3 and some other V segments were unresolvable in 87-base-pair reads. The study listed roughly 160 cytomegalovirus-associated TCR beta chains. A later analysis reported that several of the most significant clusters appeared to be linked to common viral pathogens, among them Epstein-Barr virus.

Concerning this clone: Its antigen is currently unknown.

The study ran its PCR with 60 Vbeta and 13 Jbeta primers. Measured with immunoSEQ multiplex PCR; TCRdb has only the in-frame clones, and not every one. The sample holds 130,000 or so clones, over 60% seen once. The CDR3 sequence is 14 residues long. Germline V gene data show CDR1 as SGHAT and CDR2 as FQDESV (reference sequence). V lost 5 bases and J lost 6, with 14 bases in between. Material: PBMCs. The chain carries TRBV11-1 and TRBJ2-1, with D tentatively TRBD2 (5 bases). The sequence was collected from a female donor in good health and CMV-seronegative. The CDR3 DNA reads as TGTGCCAGCAGCCGATCCGGGAACAGCAATGAGCAGTTCTTC. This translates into CASSRSGNSNEQFF.